This TCR beta chain was identified during a study of OX40 agonist ivuxolimab in advanced cancers. Turning to the study itself: Six ivuxolimab dose levels, 0.01 to 10 mg/kg, were given intravenously every 2 weeks.

About this clone itself: Its cognate antigen is unknown.

Notes on the study in general: There were, on average, more expanded clones in CD8+ T cells than in CD4+. Dosing at 0.1 to 3.0 mg/kg was accompanied by clonal expansion of CD4+ and CD8+ blood T cells by week 6.

The germline gives CDR1 LGHNA, CDR2 YNFKEQ. This CDR3 is 14 amino acids long. The V and J ends lost 2 bases and 6 bases, in that order; junction bases with no gene match: 6. Sequencing was performed with immunoSEQ multiplex PCR; in TCRdb, only in-frame clones are kept and a portion is missing. In the table there are approximately 44,000 clones, more than 75% of which are singletons. The chain couples TRBV4-2 to TRBJ1-1; TRBD1 agrees at 7 bases. The material sequenced was CD4+ or CD8+ T cells sorted from blood, taken in a trial of the OX40 agonist ivuxolimab. The TCR sequence derives from an adult with an advanced solid tumor such as melanoma, head and neck, liver or kidney cancer. The CDR3 here is CASSQLTGYPEAFF. Here the CDR3 DNA reads TGTGCCAGCAGCCAACTGACAGGGTACCCTGAAGCTTTCTTT.